The clone carrying this T cell receptor gamma chain occurred a few times. Its antigen is not known. The protein recorded in TCRdb matches a much larger clone and deviates from this DNA's translation at residue 7, suggesting a read error; the protein here is obtained by translating the DNA. The data originate from a study of γδ T cells in repeated Plasmodium falciparum infection. About the research overall: Some Malian samples span acute malaria episodes; others come from no-transmission periods.

Bulk repertoires came from Vgamma9/Vdelta2+ or Vdelta2-negative gammadelta T cells flow-sorted from PBMC. Sequencing covered both gamma and delta TCR chains per sample. TCRdb called clones from the multiplex PCR reads again using CATT. Altogether 27,000 or so gamma-chain clones are present, over 1.1% being singletons, with the ten largest covering 19%. The study's findings and limits: Over time and infection, Vgamma9/Vdelta2+ repertoires remained highly stable and polyclonal. Vdelta2-negative gammadelta repertoires, largely Vdelta1+, seemingly showed infection-driven waves of new clonal selection.

The CDR3 covers 13 residues. Per germline, CDR1 GITISATS and CDR2 ISYDGTV (reference sequence). With V trimmed by 5 bases and J by 3 bases, 7 bases remained unmatched. The receptor's source is a pool of human donors (malaria-infected and uninfected, not separated). The sequenced sample was gamma-delta T cells from blood. This sequence joins TRGV9 and TRGJ1 or TRGJ2. The chain's CDR3 is CALWGQTYYKKLF. In DNA form, the CDR3 reads TGTGCCTTGTGGGGTCAGACTTATTATAAGAAACTCTTT.